This TCR beta chain derives from a study of T cells after yellow fever vaccination. Each CDR3 protein is one row after TCRdb ran MiXCR on the 5' RACE reads. The sample shows 200,000 to 300,000 distinct CDR3 sequences, 6.5% to 8.5% of them seen only once. In this sample, this clonotype turned up many times. The trim removed 3 bases at V and 7 bases at J, leaving 7 bases unmatched. This CDR3 is 14 amino acids long. V gene TRBV12-3 or TRBV12-4 combines with J gene TRBJ1-2; 8 bases fit TRBD1. The TCR sequence derives from a man aged 25 to 45 who received the YFV17D yellow fever vaccine. Sequenced material: CD4+ T cells sorted from PBMCs, taken 15 days after the yellow fever booster vaccination. In nucleotides, the CDR3 is TGTGCCAGCAGTTTTCGGCAGGGGGCCCTTGGCTACACCTTC. It yields the protein CASSFRQGALGYTF.